Below, 16 T cell receptor beta chains from the same sample are listed, as sequenced in a study of low-dose radiotherapy and immunotherapy resistance in tumors. Gene-specific TRAV and TRBV primers were used for first-strand cDNA, covering alpha and beta chains. A roughly 20-cycle PCR with a constant-region primer and V-primer adapter amplified TCRs. MiXCR, run by TCRdb on the reads, gives a single entry per CDR3 protein. The sample consists of around 100,000 distinct CDR3 sequences, 20% to 25% of them appearing once. Time point meaning: after trial treatment. Treatment indicated: LDRT plus nivolumab, ipilimumab, low-dose cyclophosphamide and aspirin (RACIN trial). Source: PBMCs, taken after low-dose radiotherapy plus immunotherapy. These receptors came from a female donor with ovarian cancer.

This clonotype was seen many times. The CDR3 DNA reads as TGTGCCAGCAGTTACGGCCGGGGGGCCTATGGCTACACCTTC. Encoded protein: CASSYGRGAYGYTF. J is TRBJ1-2 and V is TRBV6-2 or TRBV6-3; tentative D call: TRBD1 (6 bases). This CDR3 has 14 residues. The germline V gene has CDR1 MNHEY and CDR2 SVGEGT. The V gene lost 2 bases and the J gene lost 4 bases, with 11 bases spanning the gap.

In its sample, this clonotype was seen many times. The chain couples TRBV3-1 to TRBJ2-2; D is undetermined. This CDR3 has 13 residues. Germline CDR1 is LGHDT and CDR2 is YNNKEL (reference sequence). Trimming shortened V by 1 base and J by 5 bases, and 5 bases separated the two germline ends. The CDR3 loop reads CASSQARTGELFF. The CDR3 region has the DNA TGTGCCAGCAGCCAAGCCAGAACCGGGGAGCTGTTTTTT.

This clonotype was seen many times. The V and J genes are TRBV12-3 or TRBV12-4 and TRBJ2-2; D gene ambiguous. Trimming pared 2 bases from V and 7 bases from J, leaving 5 bases between. This CDR3 has 12 residues. In nucleotides, the CDR3 is TGTGCCAGCAGTTTACTGAACGGGGAGCTGTTTTTT. Translated: CASSLLNGELFF.

This clonotype was detected many times. The genes are TRBV5-4 and TRBJ2-5; D remains unclear. V gave up 4 bases and J gave up 3 bases, with 7 bases separating them. Germline CDR1 reads SGHNT; CDR2 reads YYREEE (reference sequence). This CDR3 has 12 residues. CDR3 sequence: CASSRREETQYF. CDR3 bases: TGTGCCAGCAGCAGGAGAGAAGAGACCCAGTACTTC.

The rearrangement joins TRBV11-1 to TRBJ2-7, with 8 bases aligning to TRBD1. The V gene end was trimmed by 4 bases and the J gene end by 7 bases; junction bases not matched to a gene: 9. Germline V lookup: CDR1 SGHAT, CDR2 FQDESV (reference sequence). The CDR3 is 14 residues long. CDR3 region: CASSSSRGPGEQYF. In DNA, the CDR3 is TGTGCCAGCAGCTCAAGCAGGGGGCCGGGGGAGCAGTACTTC.

This clonotype has a count of ten or more. CDR3 sequence reads: CATSETGMHEQYF. In DNA, the CDR3 is TGTGCCACCAGTGAGACAGGGATGCACGAGCAGTACTTC. This chain connects TRBV24-1 to TRBJ2-7; 7 bases fit TRBD1. The V gene's germline CDR1 is KGHDR and CDR2 SFDVKD. The CDR3 spans 13 residues. V gave up 4 bases and J gave up 5 bases; unmatched junction bases: 4.

This clonotype showed up many times. CDR3 sequence: CASSQEVGTNTGELFF. Written as DNA, the CDR3 is TGCGCCAGCAGCCAAGAGGTCGGAACGAACACCGGGGAGCTGTTTTTT. J is TRBJ2-2 and V is TRBV4-1; D gene unclear. The germline gives CDR1 MGHRA, CDR2 YSYEKL. V gave up 0 bases and J gave up 0 bases, with 8 bases separating them. The CDR3 consists of 16 residues.

Ten or more counts support this clonotype. The chain carries TRBV7-2 and TRBJ2-5, with a possible D match to TRBD2 (5 bases). Trimming took 5 bases from V and 2 from J, leaving 9 bases between them. This CDR3 has 13 residues. The germline CDR1 and CDR2 sequences are SGHTA and FQGNSA. For the CDR3, the DNA is TGTGCCAGCAGCCGCAGCGGTCAAGAGACCCAGTACTTC. Protein sequence: CASSRSGQETQYF.

This clonotype has at least ten counts. The chain has TRBV7-8 and TRBJ2-7; D unresolved. V was clipped by 3 bases and J by 0 bases, with 9 bases between them. The CDR3 has 14 amino acids. CDR1 SGHVS and CDR2 FQNEAQ come from the germline V gene. The CDR3 DNA is TGTGCCAGCAGCTTCCTGACAAGCTCCTACGAGCAGTACTTC. Its translation: CASSFLTSSYEQYF.

This clonotype showed up many times. The J gene is TRBJ2-7, the V gene TRBV5-6, with D perhaps TRBD2 (5 bases). The germline CDR1 and CDR2 sequences are SGHDT and YYEEEE. This CDR3 region has 15 residues. Trimming took 1 base from V and 2 from J, leaving 13 bases between them. The CDR3 reads CASSLRGSRPYEQYF. CDR3 DNA: TGTGCCAGCAGCTTGCGAGGGTCTCGGCCCTACGAGCAGTACTTC.

This clonotype occurred many times. The chain has TRBV19 and TRBJ2-1; a weak D match, TRBD1 (6 bases). There are 15 residues in the CDR3. Germline V gives CDR1 LNHDA, CDR2 SQIVND (reference sequence). The germline V and J ends were trimmed by 6 bases and 4 bases, with 16 bases remaining between them. The CDR3 reads CASSPQRGTYNEQFF. CDR3 sequence (DNA): TGTGCCAGTAGCCCTCAGAGGGGGACGTACAATGAGCAGTTCTTC.

This clonotype was observed many times. The chain is built from TRBV20-1 and TRBJ1-6, with D maybe TRBD1 (5 bases). The CDR3 consists of 14 residues. V gave up 3 bases and J gave up 5 bases, with 11 bases separating them. From germline, CDR1 is DFQATT and CDR2 SNEGSKA (reference sequence). This chain's CDR3 is CSASTARDNSPLHF. The CDR3, as DNA: TGCAGTGCTAGTACCGCCAGGGATAATTCACCCCTCCACTTT.

By share of the sample, this clonotype is medium-sized. This chain links TRBV28 with TRBJ1-1; D uncertain. The CDR3 is 13 residues long. Germline V gene sequence: CDR1 MDHEN, CDR2 SYDVKM. Trimming pared 1 base from V and 4 bases from J, leaving 7 bases between. The CDR3, as DNA: TGTGCCAGCAGTTTATTCGGCCGCACTGAAGCTTTCTTT. Translated: CASSLFGRTEAFF. Full variable domain (outside the CDR3, taken from reference TRBV28 and TRBJ1-1): DVKVTQSSRYLVKRTGEKVFLECVQDMDHENMFWYRQDPGLGLRLIYFSYDVKMKEKGDIPEGYSVSREKKERFSLILESASTNQTSMYLCASSLFGRTEAFFGQGTRLTVV.

There are many counts of this clonotype. The genes are TRBV12-3 or TRBV12-4 and TRBJ2-1; 10 bases match TRBD2. The CDR3 consists of 19 residues. V shed 3 bases and J 5 bases; nucleotides not matched to a gene: 16. CDR3 sequence reads: CASSFGQGGTSGVNNEQFF. The CDR3 DNA sequence: TGTGCCAGCAGTTTCGGACAGGGAGGAACTAGCGGGGTTAACAATGAGCAGTTCTTC.

This clonotype was counted ten times or more. The J gene is TRBJ1-3, the V gene TRBV23-1; D remains unclear. TRBV23-1 is reported as an ORF; its role is uncertain. The CDR3 is 15 amino acids. The V end lost 0 bases, the J end lost 4 bases, and 10 bases lay between the germline ends. The CDR3 sequence is CASSQSTDGGNTIYF. CDR3 sequence (DNA): TGCGCCAGCAGTCAATCAACGGACGGAGGAAACACCATATATTTT.

This clonotype has ten or more counts. At one of its ends the junction is not consistent with the germline gene, which may arise from a read error. The chain combines TRBV9 with TRBJ2-3; 14 nucleotides match TRBD2. CDR3 size: 14 residues. Germline V gene lookup returns CDR1 SGDLS and CDR2 YYNGEE. The CDR3 DNA follows: TGTGCCAGCAGCGCAACATACGGGACTAGCGGGAGTAATTTT. The encoded protein is CASSATYGTSGSNF.